This entry is about one T cell receptor (beta chain). Its specificity is unknown. TCRdb recomputed calls from the 5' RACE reads with MiXCR, one row per CDR3 protein. The table shows approximately 250,000 distinct CDR3 sequences, with roughly 6.3% occurring only once. This entry belongs to a study of T cells after yellow fever vaccination. Study-level background: SMART-Seq v4 Ultra Low Input handled preparation of low-cell-number fractions.

Regarding the study as a whole: Re-detected after boosting: most primary clones, almost 98% of CD4 and about 89% of CD8. By day 5 rather than day 15, the secondary response had peaked, though it was weaker.

Between the trimmed V and J ends, which lost 4 bases and 6 bases, there was a span of 12 bases. This CDR3 region has 13 residues. In germline, CDR1 is DFQATT, CDR2 SNEGSKA (reference sequence). This receptor was taken from a man aged 25 to 40 who received the YFV17D yellow fever vaccine. The chain is built from TRBV20-1 and TRBJ2-2; a possible D gene is TRBD1 (5 bases). This material consisted of CD4+ T cells sorted from PBMCs, taken on the day of the yellow fever booster vaccination. The CDR3 loop is CSATRVRAGELFF. In nucleotides, the CDR3 is TGCAGTGCTACCAGGGTCCGGGCCGGGGAGCTGTTTTTT.